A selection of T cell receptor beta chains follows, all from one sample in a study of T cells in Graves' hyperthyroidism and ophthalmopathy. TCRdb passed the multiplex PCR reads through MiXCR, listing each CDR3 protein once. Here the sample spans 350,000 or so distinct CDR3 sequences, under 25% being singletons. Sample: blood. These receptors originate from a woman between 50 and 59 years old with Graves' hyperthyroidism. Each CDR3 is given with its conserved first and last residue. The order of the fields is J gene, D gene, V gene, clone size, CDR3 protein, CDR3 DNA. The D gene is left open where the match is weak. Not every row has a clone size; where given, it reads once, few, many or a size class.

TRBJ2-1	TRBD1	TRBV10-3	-	CAISESTGLSYEQFF	TGTGCCATCAGTGAGTCGACAGGGCTCTCCTACGAGCAGTTCTTC
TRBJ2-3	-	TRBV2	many	CASSGGIGTDTQYF	TGTGCCAGCAGTGGGGGAATCGGGACAGATACGCAGTATTTT
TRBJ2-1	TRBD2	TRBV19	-	CASKSTASGGYNEQFF	TGTGCCAGTAAGTCAACGGCTAGCGGGGGATACAATGAGCAGTTCTTC
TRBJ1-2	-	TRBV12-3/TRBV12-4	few	CASSWDTNYGYTF	TGTGCCAGCAGTTGGGACACAAACTATGGCTACACCTTC
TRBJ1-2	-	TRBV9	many	CASSLSGGRGGYTF	TGTGCCAGCAGCCTTAGTGGGGGGCGCGGTGGCTACACCTTC
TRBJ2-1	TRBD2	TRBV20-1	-	CSASSGSATGQFF	TGCAGTGCTAGTAGCGGGAGCGCGACGGGGCAGTTCTTC
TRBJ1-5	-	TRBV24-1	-	CATPPRVGGNQPQHF	TGTGCCACTCCGCCTAGGGTAGGGGGCAATCAGCCCCAGCATTTT
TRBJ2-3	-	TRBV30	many	CAWSPGSTDTQYF	TGTGCCTGGAGTCCCGGATCCACAGATACGCAGTATTTT
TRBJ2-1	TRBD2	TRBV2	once	CASGLAGGYNEQFF	TGTGCCAGCGGCCTAGCGGGGGGTTACAATGAGCAGTTCTTC
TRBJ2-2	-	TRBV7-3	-	CASSLTDPRNTGELFF	TGTGCCAGCAGCTTAACTGACCCCAGAAACACCGGGGAGCTGTTTTTT
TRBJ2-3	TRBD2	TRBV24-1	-	CATSDPDGLAGGPQHGTDTQYF	TGTGCCACCAGTGATCCGGACGGACTAGCGGGAGGGCCGCAGCATGGCACAGATACGCAGTATTTT
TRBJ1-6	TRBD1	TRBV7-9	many	CASSDGQGRSPLHF	TGTGCCAGCAGCGATGGACAGGGCCGGTCACCCCTCCACTTT
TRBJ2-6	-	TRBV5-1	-	CASSLNADSGANVLTF	TGCGCCAGCAGCTTAAACGCGGACTCTGGGGCCAACGTCCTGACTTTC
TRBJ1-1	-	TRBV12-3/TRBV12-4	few	CASSLSGTRAEAFF	TGTGCCAGCAGTTTAAGCGGGACCCGCGCTGAAGCTTTCTTT
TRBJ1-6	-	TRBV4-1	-	CASSQVADFSNGYNSPLHF	TGCGCCAGCAGCCAAGTGGCGGATTTCTCTAACGGATATAATTCACCCCTCCACTTT
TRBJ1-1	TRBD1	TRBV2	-	CASSPETGALGSTEAFF	TGTGCCAGCAGCCCCGAGACAGGGGCTCTGGGGAGCACCGAAGCTTTCTTT
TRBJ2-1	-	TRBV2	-	CASSDRGAIEQFF	TGTGCCAGCAGTGACCGGGGGGCCATTGAGCAGTTCTTC
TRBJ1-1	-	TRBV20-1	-	CSARQGEVNTEAFF	TGCAGTGCTAGGCAAGGGGAAGTGAACACTGAAGCTTTCTTT
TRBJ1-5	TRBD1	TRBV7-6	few	CASSLGTGQGQPQHF	TGTGCCAGCAGCTTAGGGACAGGGCAAGGTCAGCCCCAGCATTTT
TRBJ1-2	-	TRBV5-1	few	CASSLDTVFLAF	TGCGCCAGCAGCTTGGATACAGTCTTTCTGGCCTTC
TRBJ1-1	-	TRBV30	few	CAWSGLGVSTEAFF	TGTGCCTGGAGTGGTCTAGGGGTGAGCACTGAAGCTTTCTTT
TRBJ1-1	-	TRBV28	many	CASSLGGRTEAFF	TGTGCCAGCAGCTTGGGGGGCCGCACTGAAGCTTTCTTT
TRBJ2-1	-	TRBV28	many	CASRSASFSYNEQFF	TGTGCCAGCAGAAGCGCGTCATTCTCCTACAATGAGCAGTTCTTC
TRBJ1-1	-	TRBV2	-	CASRGDGLNTEAFF	TGTGCCAGCAGAGGGGACGGCTTGAACACTGAAGCTTTCTTT
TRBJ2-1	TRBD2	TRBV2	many	CASSGLAQLDEQFF	TGTGCCAGCAGTGGACTAGCGCAGTTGGATGAGCAGTTCTTC